What follows are 13 T cell receptor beta chains derived from one specimen sequenced in a study of human T cells and chemical hapten exposure. Noted time point: patch test 3, about 24 weeks after DPC sensitization. Noted treatment: therapeutic diphenylcyclopropenone sensitization with weekly scalp DPC. MiXCR was run by TCRdb on the RACE reads, yielding one entry per CDR3 protein. The repertoire holds about 48,000 distinct CDR3 sequences, with 9.9% as singletons. The sample consisted of whole blood, taken in connection with sensitization to the hapten diphenylcyclopropenone (DPC). These receptors all come from a woman in her forties with alopecia areata. Some clones in this sample may be carry-over from other donors' samples.

Many counts were recorded for this clonotype. This chain uses TRBV5-1 with TRBJ2-7; 10 bases align to TRBD1. Germline values: CDR1 SGHRS, CDR2 YFSETQ. J was trimmed by 4 bases and V by 5 bases; bases with no gene match: 3. The CDR3 has 13 residues. This CDR3 is CASSRDRGYEQYF. CDR3 sequence (DNA): TGCGCCAGCAGTCGGGACAGGGGATACGAGCAGTACTTC.

This clonotype occurred a few times. The chain links TRBV7-3 to TRBJ1-1; TRBD1 agrees at 7 bases. The CDR3 spans 13 residues. Germline CDR1 is SGHTA and CDR2 is FQGTGA. J lost 4 bases, V lost 2 bases, and 1 base had no gene match. The chain's CDR3 is CASSLDRATEAFF. For the CDR3, the DNA is TGTGCCAGCAGCTTAGACAGGGCCACTGAAGCTTTCTTT.

In this sample, this clonotype turned up many times. This chain joins TRBV5-1 and TRBJ2-3; 9 bases line up with TRBD2. With V trimmed by 0 bases and J by 0 bases, 8 bases remained unmatched. The CDR3 is 18 residues long. Germline V CDR1 and CDR2: SGHRS, YFSETQ. Written as DNA, the CDR3 is TGCGCCAGCAGCTTGGCCGTTAGCGGGGGAGCTAGCACAGATACGCAGTATTTT. Translation: CASSLAVSGGASTDTQYF.

V is TRBV12-3 or TRBV12-4 and J is TRBJ1-4; the match to TRBD1 covers 7 bases. The ends lost 5 bases at V and 4 bases at J; junction bases unmatched: 7. CDR3 length: 15 residues. The CDR3 bases are TGTGCCAGCAGTCCCCGACAGGGACTTAATGAAAAACTGTTTTTT. Encoded protein: CASSPRQGLNEKLFF.

This clonotype was detected ten times or more. The chain employs TRBV19 and TRBJ1-2; D unclear. This CDR3 is 11 amino acids long. Trimming cost V 8 bases and J 1 base, with 5 bases left between them. CDR1 is LNHDA and CDR2 is SQIVND in the germline V gene (reference sequence). The CDR3 DNA reads as TGTGCCAGTGTGGATAACTATGGCTACACCTTC. Amino acids: CASVDNYGYTF.

Here the CDR3 reads CASSAGGGAGTGELFF. The CDR3 bases are TGTGCCAGCAGTGCCGGCGGGGGGGCCGGAACCGGGGAGCTGTTTTTT. This chain links TRBV6-4 with TRBJ2-2; 9 bases agree with TRBD2. Germline lookup yields CDR1 MRHNA and CDR2 SNTAGT. The CDR3 contains 16 residues. J was trimmed by 5 bases and V by 4 bases; bases with no gene match: 8.

The chain employs TRBV6-4 and TRBJ2-3; 7 nucleotides agree with TRBD2. CDR1 and CDR2 from the germline V gene are MRHNA and SNTAGT. The V segment lost 4 bases and the J segment 2 bases; nucleotides outside the gene matches: 6. CDR3 size: 15 residues. CDR3 nucleotide sequence: TGTGCCAGCAGTGTGGCTAGCGGACCCACAGATACGCAGTATTTT. Translation gives CASSVASGPTDTQYF.

Judged by abundance, this clonotype is medium-sized. The genes are TRBV5-5 and TRBJ2-4; D ambiguous. The CDR3 has 13 residues. The V and J ends lost 2 bases and 3 bases respectively, with 6 bases between them. CDR1 is SGHKS, CDR2 YYEKEE, per germline (reference sequence). In nucleotides, the CDR3 is TGTGCCAGCAGCTTTGGGGACAAAAACATTCAGTACTTC. Translating gives CASSFGDKNIQYF.

This clonotype was detected ten times or more. This chain connects TRBV29-1 to TRBJ2-5; D perhaps matches TRBD2 (6 bases). V dropped 3 bases and J dropped 5 bases, with 13 bases sitting between them. Germline V gives CDR1 SQVTM, CDR2 ANQGSEA. The length of the CDR3 is 13 residues. CDR3 coding DNA: TGCAGCGTTGACGGCTTCCGGGGGGAGACCCAGTACTTC. Translating gives CSVDGFRGETQYF.

V usage is TRBV7-9 and J usage is TRBJ2-7, with a tentative D call TRBD2 (6 bases). The CDR3 totals 15 residues. Germline CDR1 reads SEHNR; CDR2 reads FQNEAQ (reference sequence). V shed 6 bases and J shed 5 bases, with 20 bases lying between them. In DNA form, the CDR3 reads TGTGCCAGCAGGCAACGACGGGCGGGGAAGGACGAGCAGTACTTC. Amino acid sequence: CASRQRRAGKDEQYF.

This chain joins TRBV4-2 and TRBJ1-6; D is possibly TRBD1 (5 bases). CDR3 size: 13 residues. Trimming took 1 base from V and 8 from J, leaving 6 bases between them. Germline-derived CDR1 and CDR2 are LGHNA and YNFKEQ. The CDR3 region is CASSQVGDSPLHF. CDR3 DNA: TGTGCCAGCAGCCAAGTGGGGGATTCACCCCTCCACTTT.

V usage is TRBV5-1 and J usage is TRBJ2-5; TRBD1 is a possible D gene (5 bases). The CDR3 has 15 residues. V lost 0 bases and J lost 2, with 11 bases in between. CDR1 and CDR2 from the germline V gene are SGHRS and YFSETQ. CDR3 loop: CASSLAGQRQETQYF. CDR3 nucleotides: TGCGCCAGCAGCTTGGCCGGACAAAGACAAGAGACCCAGTACTTC.

This clonotype came up many times. The chain has TRBV7-8 and TRBJ1-1; 9 bases match TRBD1. Germline values: CDR1 SGHVS, CDR2 FQNEAQ. The CDR3 runs to 14 residues. J lost 10 bases, V lost 3 bases, and 9 bases had no gene match. The CDR3 loop reads CASSLGTGSGRAFF. DNA of the CDR3: TGTGCCAGCAGCTTGGGGACAGGGTCGGGGCGAGCTTTCTTT. Supplemented by reference TRBV7-8 and TRBJ1-1, the full variable domain reads GAGVSQSPRYKVAKRGQDVALRCDPISGHVSLFWYQQALGQGPEFLTYFQNEAQLDKSGLPSDRFFAERPEGSVSTLKIQRTQQEDSAVYLCASSLGTGSGRAFFGQGTRLTVV.